This T cell receptor beta chain originates from a study of PD-1 blockade in classical Hodgkin lymphoma. Study-wide background: Patients received nivolumab 3 mg/kg intravenously every 2 weeks.

The germline gives CDR1 MNHEY, CDR2 SVGAGI. The ends lost 0 bases at V and 5 bases at J; junction bases unmatched: 6. There are 15 residues in the CDR3. All patients relapsed after autologous stem cell transplantation, and brentuximab vedotin exposure varied. Patients reached a best response of complete response, partial response or progressive disease. Assay used: immunoSEQ multiplex PCR; TCRdb lists only in-frame clones, some missing. The sample lists roughly 150,000 clones, about 81% occurring once. This clonotype was obtained from a human donor with classical Hodgkin lymphoma. Sequencing was performed on peripheral blood mononuclear cells (PBMCs), taken before the second cycle of nivolumab. This chain links TRBV6-5 with TRBJ2-5, with 7 bases aligning to TRBD1. Here the CDR3 reads CASSYSIVQGETQYF. In nucleotides, the CDR3 is TGTGCCAGCAGTTACTCGATTGTACAGGGGGAGACCCAGTACTTC.